This is a list of T cell receptor beta chains from one sample in a study of cytomegalovirus exposure and HLA in healthy donors. Assay used: immunoSEQ multiplex PCR; TCRdb lists only in-frame clones, some missing. The repertoire holds about 120,000 clones, roughly 75% seen once, with about a tenth in the top ten. The source material was PBMCs. The receptors were gathered from a man aged 25-40 years in good health and CMV-seropositive. Each CDR3 is given with its conserved first and last residue. A D gene is named only where the DNA matches it firmly. Clone size appears in some rows only: once, few, many, or a class for an expanded clone.

>TRBV29-1|TRBJ2-1|TRBD1|.
CSVGQGIGNEQFF
TGCAGCGTGGGACAGGGTATAGGCAATGAGCAGTTCTTC
>TRBV7-9|TRBJ2-5|.|.
CASSSPGDGVETQYF
TGTGCCAGCAGCTCTCCAGGGGATGGGGTTGAGACCCAGTACTTC
>TRBV7-9|TRBJ2-2|.|.
CASSSFNTGELFF
TGTGCCAGCAGCTCTTTCAACACCGGGGAGCTGTTTTTT
>TRBV4-1|TRBJ2-7|TRBD1|.
CASSLNRGEQYF
TGCGCCAGCAGCCTGAACAGGGGCGAGCAGTACTTC
>TRBV7-6|TRBJ1-5|.|.
CASSPGPGAGQPQHF
TGTGCCAGCAGCCCCGGGCCAGGGGCAGGCCAGCCCCAGCATTTT
>TRBV7-8|TRBJ2-1|.|.
CASSLLGVSSYNEQFF
TGTGCCAGCAGCCTCTTAGGGGTTAGCTCCTACAATGAGCAGTTCTTC
>TRBV6-1|TRBJ1-5|.|.
CASSVGTSNQPQHF
TGTGCCAGCAGTGTCGGGACAAGCAATCAGCCCCAGCATTTT
>TRBV6-1|TRBJ1-5|.|few
CASTPGASNQPQHF
TGTGCCAGCACCCCAGGGGCAAGCAATCAGCCCCAGCATTTT
>TRBV5-1|TRBJ2-1|TRBD2|few
CASSLDPSGTSGRNRQFF
TGCGCCAGCAGCCTGGACCCTTCCGGGACTAGCGGGAGGAACCGGCAGTTCTTC
>TRBV10-3|TRBJ1-2|.|.
CAISSSAAGLANYGYTF
TGTGCCATCAGTTCGAGTGCGGCGGGACTAGCTAACTATGGCTACACCTTC
>TRBV28|TRBJ2-1|.|.
CASSLLRYRRASYNEQFF
TGTGCCAGCAGTTTACTCCGATACAGGAGAGCCTCCTACAATGAGCAGTTCTTC
>TRBV6-5|TRBJ2-7|TRBD1|few
CASSYSNRGYEQYF
TGTGCCAGCAGTTACTCGAACAGGGGGTACGAGCAGTACTTC
>TRBV5-1|TRBJ2-3|TRBD1|.
CASSLAGQGDYTQYF
TGCGCCAGCAGCTTGGCCGGCCAGGGGGATTATACGCAGTATTTT
>TRBV6-1|TRBJ1-1|TRBD1|.
CASAHDRDAEAFF
TGTGCCAGCGCCCATGACAGGGACGCTGAAGCTTTCTTT
>TRBV19|TRBJ2-7|.|.
CASSITPSYEQYF
TGTGCCAGTAGTATAACACCTTCCTACGAGCAGTACTTC
>TRBV11-2|TRBJ2-7|TRBD1|few
CASSLDPDRVYEQYF
TGTGCCAGCAGCTTAGATCCGGACAGGGTGTACGAGCAGTACTTC
>TRBV29-1|TRBJ1-1|TRBD1|.
CSVVTRTGPTEAFF
TGCAGCGTCGTAACAAGGACAGGTCCAACTGAAGCTTTCTTT
>TRBV5-4|TRBJ2-5|.|.
CASSLRGLETQYF
TGTGCCAGCAGCTTGAGAGGGTTGGAGACCCAGTACTTC
>TRBV6-6|TRBJ2-7|TRBD1|once
CASSYPGTGSYEQYF
TGTGCCAGCAGTTACCCGGGGACAGGGTCCTACGAGCAGTACTTC
>TRBV7-9|TRBJ1-2|.|few
CASSPLGGGDYGYTF
TGTGCCAGCAGCCCCCTAGGGGGGGGAGACTATGGCTACACCTTC
>TRBV11-2|TRBJ2-7|.|few
CASSSYTGEAYEQYF
TGTGCCAGCAGCTCCTACACAGGGGAGGCCTACGAGCAGTACTTC
>TRBV5-1|TRBJ2-7|TRBD1|once
CASSLRTGLSFSYEQYF
TGCGCCAGCAGCTTGCGGACAGGGTTGAGCTTCTCCTACGAGCAGTACTTC